This TCR beta chain is drawn from a study of regulatory T cells. Sorting split CD4+ cells into CD25-high CD127-low Tregs and CD25-low CD127-high conventional T cells. Regarding the study as a whole: Hydrophobic residues at CDR3 positions 6 and 7 were enriched in conventional CD4+ T cells of CD3G-deficient patients.

This CDR3 has 14 amino acids. Germline V CDR1 and CDR2: MDHEN, SYDVKM. Between the trimmed V and J ends, which lost 1 base and 8 bases, there was a span of 14 bases. As for this clone: No antigen is known for it.

The PCR used 52 TRBV and 13 TRBJ primers. Sequenced by immunoSEQ multiplex PCR; TCRdb stores in-frame clones only, minus some. The sample carries about 34,000 clones, roughly 92% recorded once. The sequence was obtained from a child aged 2 to 9 with CD3G deficiency. What was sequenced was conventional CD4+ T cells sorted from blood. The V gene is TRBV28, the J gene TRBJ1-2; no clear D. The CDR3 spells CASSLSSRVGGYTF. In DNA form, the CDR3 reads TGTGCCAGCAGTTTATCCTCCCGTGTCGGCGGCTACACCTTC.